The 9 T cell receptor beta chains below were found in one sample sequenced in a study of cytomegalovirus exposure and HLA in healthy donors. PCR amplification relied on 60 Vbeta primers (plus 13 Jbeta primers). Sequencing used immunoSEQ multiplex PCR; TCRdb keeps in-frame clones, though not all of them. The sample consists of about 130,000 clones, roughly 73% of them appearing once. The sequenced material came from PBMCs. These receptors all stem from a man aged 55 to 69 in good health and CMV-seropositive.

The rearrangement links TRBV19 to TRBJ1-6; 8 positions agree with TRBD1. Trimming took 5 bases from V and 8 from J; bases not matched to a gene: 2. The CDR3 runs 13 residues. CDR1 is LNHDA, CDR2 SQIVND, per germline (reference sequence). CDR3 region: CASSLQGDSPLHF. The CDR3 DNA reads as TGTGCCAGTAGTTTACAGGGGGATTCACCCCTCCACTTT. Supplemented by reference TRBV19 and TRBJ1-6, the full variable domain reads DGGITQSPKYLFRKEGQNVTLSCEQNLNHDAMYWYRQDPGQGLRLIYYSQIVNDFQKGDIAEGYSVSREKKESFPLTVTSAQKNPTAFYLCASSLQGDSPLHFGNGTRLTVT.

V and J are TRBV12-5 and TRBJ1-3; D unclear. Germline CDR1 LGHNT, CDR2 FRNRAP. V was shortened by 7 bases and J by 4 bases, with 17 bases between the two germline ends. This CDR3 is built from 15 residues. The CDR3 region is CASAPTPSEGNTIYF. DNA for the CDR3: TGTGCTAGTGCTCCGACTCCTTCCGAGGGAAACACCATATATTTT.

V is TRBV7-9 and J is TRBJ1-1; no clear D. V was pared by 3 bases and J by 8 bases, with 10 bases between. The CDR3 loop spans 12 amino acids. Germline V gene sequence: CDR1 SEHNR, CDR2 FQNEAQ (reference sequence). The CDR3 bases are TGTGCCAGCAGCTTGGTTCTCGGGGAAGCTTTCTTT. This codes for CASSLVLGEAFF.

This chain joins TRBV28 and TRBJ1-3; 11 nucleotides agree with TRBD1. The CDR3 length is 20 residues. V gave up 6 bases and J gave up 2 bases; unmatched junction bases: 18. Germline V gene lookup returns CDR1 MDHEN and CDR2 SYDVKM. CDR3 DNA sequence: TGTGCCAGCAGCCGACCTTGGACAGGGGGCCCCGGGGATACTGGAAACACCATATATTTT. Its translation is CASSRPWTGGPGDTGNTIYF. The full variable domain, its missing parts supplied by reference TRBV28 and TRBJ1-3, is DVKVTQSSRYLVKRTGEKVFLECVQDMDHENMFWYRQDPGLGLRLIYFSYDVKMKEKGDIPEGYSVSREKKERFSLILESASTNQTSMYLCASSRPWTGGPGDTGNTIYFGEGSWLTVV.

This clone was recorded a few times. CDR3 bases: TGTGCCAGCAGTTTAACAGAGAACACTGAAGCTTTCTTT. Protein product: CASSLTENTEAFF. This chain uses TRBV28 with TRBJ1-1; no clear D gene. This CDR3 contains 13 residues. Trimming took off 2 bases at V and 1 base at J, with 5 bases between the two ends. Germline lookup yields CDR1 MDHEN and CDR2 SYDVKM.

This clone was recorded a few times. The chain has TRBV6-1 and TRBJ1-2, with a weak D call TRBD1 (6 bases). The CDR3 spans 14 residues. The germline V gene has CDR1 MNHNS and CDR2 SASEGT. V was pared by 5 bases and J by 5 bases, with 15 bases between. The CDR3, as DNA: TGTGCCAGCAGTTCCCGACAGGCTACGTATGGCTACACCTTC. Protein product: CASSSRQATYGYTF.

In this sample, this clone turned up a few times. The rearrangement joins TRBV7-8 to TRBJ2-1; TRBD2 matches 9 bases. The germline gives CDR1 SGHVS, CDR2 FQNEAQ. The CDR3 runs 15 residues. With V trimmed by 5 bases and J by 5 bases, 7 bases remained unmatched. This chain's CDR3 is CASSPAGGLNNEQFF. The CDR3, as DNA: TGTGCCAGCAGCCCAGCGGGGGGCCTAAACAATGAGCAGTTCTTC.

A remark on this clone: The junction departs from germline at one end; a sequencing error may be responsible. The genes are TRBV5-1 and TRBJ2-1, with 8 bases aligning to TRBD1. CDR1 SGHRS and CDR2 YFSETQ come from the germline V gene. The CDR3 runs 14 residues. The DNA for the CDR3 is TGCGCCAGCAGCTACGACAGGGGATACACTGAGCAGTTCTTC. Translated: CASSYDRGYTEQFF.

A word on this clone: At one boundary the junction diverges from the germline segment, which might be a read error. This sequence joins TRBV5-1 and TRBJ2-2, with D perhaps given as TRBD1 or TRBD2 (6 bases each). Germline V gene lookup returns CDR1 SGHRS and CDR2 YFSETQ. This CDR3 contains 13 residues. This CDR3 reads CASTLEGAGELFF. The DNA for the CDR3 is TGCGCCAGCACCTTGGAGGGGGCCGGGGAGCTGTTTTTT.